The rows below give T cell receptor beta chains drawn from one sample of a study of T cell responses to AZD1222 COVID-19 vaccine. TCRdb keeps only in-frame clones here, not all; method: immunoSEQ multiplex PCR. Here the sample spans some 30,000 clones, about 86% being singletons. The sample was peripheral blood, taken on day 0 of AZD1222 vaccination. All receptors derive from an adult in good health. Both conserved end residues are part of each CDR3. The D gene is left open where the match is weak. Size tells how often a clone was seen (once, few, many) or the class of an expanded clone, and some rows leave it out.

V,size,J,D,DNA,CDR3
TRBV27,NA,TRBJ2-1,TRBD2,TGTGCCAGCTCCCAAGGACTAGACTACTACAATGAGCAGTTCTTC,CASSQGLDYYNEQFF
TRBV15,NA,TRBJ2-5,NA,TGTGCCACCAGCAGAGTCCCGGAGAGGGAGACCCAGTACTTC,CATSRVPERETQYF
TRBV7-2,NA,TRBJ2-5,TRBD2,TGTGCCAGCAGCTGGACTAGCGGACAAGAGACCCAGTACTTC,CASSWTSGQETQYF
TRBV5-1,NA,TRBJ1-1,NA,TGCGCCAGCAGCCCTTCAGCCAGGGTAGGTACTGAAGCTTTCTTT,CASSPSARVGTEAFF
TRBV5-6,NA,TRBJ1-2,TRBD1,TGTGCCAGCAGCTTGGACAGGGGTCGGTATGGCTACACCTTC,CASSLDRGRYGYTF
TRBV19,NA,TRBJ2-7,TRBD1,TGTGCCACTAAGGGACAGGGGATCAACGAGCAGTACTTC,CATKGQGINEQYF
TRBV5-1,few,TRBJ2-7,TRBD1,TGCGCCAGCAGCTTCCAACAGGGGGCGCATTCCCAGCAGTACTTC,CASSFQQGAHSQQYF
TRBV10-2,NA,TRBJ2-1,TRBD2,TGCGCCAGCAGAGGTCTAGGACTAGCGGACAATGAGCAGTTCTTC,CASRGLGLADNEQFF
TRBV4-2,NA,TRBJ2-3,NA,TGTGCCAGCAGCCAAGTCCGGGGAGATACGCAGTATTTT,CASSQVRGDTQYF
TRBV27,NA,TRBJ1-6,TRBD1,TGTGCCAGCAGTCGGCTCCAGGGGGATAATTCACCCCTCCACTTT,CASSRLQGDNSPLHF
TRBV12-3/TRBV12-4,NA,TRBJ2-7,NA,TGTGCCAGCGCCTATTCCTACGAGCAGTACTTC,CASAYSYEQYF
TRBV29-1,once,TRBJ1-5,NA,TGCAGCGTTCAGGAAAATAGCAATCAGCCCCAGCATTTT,CSVQENSNQPQHF
TRBV6-4,NA,TRBJ2-1,NA,TGTGCCAGCAGTGACTCGCGGCAGGAGAGGAATGAGCAGTTCTTC,CASSDSRQERNEQFF
TRBV15,NA,TRBJ2-6,NA,TGTGCCACCAGCAGAGATACGGGGCCTGGGGCCAACGTCCTGACTTTC,CATSRDTGPGANVLTF
TRBV2,NA,TRBJ1-1,NA,TGTGCCAGCAGCCCCCCGGGGATCGCTGAAGCTTTCTTT,CASSPPGIAEAFF
TRBV9,NA,TRBJ1-3,TRBD1,TGTGCCAGCAGCGTAAGGGGACAGGACGGCACCATATATTTT,CASSVRGQDGTIYF
TRBV11-2,few,TRBJ2-5,TRBD2,TGTGCCAGCAGCTTAGCGGCTAGCGGGAGAGAGACCCAGTACTTC,CASSLAASGRETQYF
TRBV5-5,NA,TRBJ1-2,NA,TGTGCCAGCAGCTTCATGCCGACAGCATCCTATGGCTACACCTTC,CASSFMPTASYGYTF
TRBV12-5,NA,TRBJ1-5,TRBD1,TGTGCTAGTGCCAAGGACAGGGGGCTAATTCAGCCCCAGCATTTT,CASAKDRGLIQPQHF
TRBV28,NA,TRBJ1-1,TRBD1,TGTGCCAGCAGTTTAAGACGTCGGACAGGGTTAAACACTGAAGCTTTCTTT,CASSLRRRTGLNTEAFF
TRBV6-5,NA,TRBJ2-7,NA,TGTGCCAGCAGTTCCGTAAACGGGCTCTACGAGCAGTACTTC,CASSSVNGLYEQYF
TRBV30,NA,TRBJ2-5,NA,TGTGCCTGGAGACCGAGGAGAGAGACCCAGTACTTC,CAWRPRRETQYF
TRBV5-6,NA,TRBJ2-3,NA,TGTGCCAGCAGCTTGGGCCTACAGGGGGGGAGCACAGATACGCAGTATTTT,CASSLGLQGGSTDTQYF
TRBV6-1,NA,TRBJ1-2,NA,TGTGCCAGCAGTGAAGCGGGGACGCGGGGCTACACCTTC,CASSEAGTRGYTF
TRBV5-1,NA,TRBJ1-2,NA,TGCGCCAGCAGCTTGGCAGGGCGTGACTATGGCTACACCTTC,CASSLAGRDYGYTF
TRBV19,NA,TRBJ2-2,TRBD2,TGTGCCGGACATAAAGGCGGGAGAGGCACCGGGGAGCTGTTTTTT,CAGHKGGRGTGELFF
TRBV5-1,NA,TRBJ1-3,NA,TGCGCCAGCAGCTTGGCTGGGGGAAAAAGCTCTGGAAACACCATATATTTT,CASSLAGGKSSGNTIYF
TRBV9,NA,TRBJ2-7,TRBD2,TGTGCCAGCAGCGTTCAGGCGGGGGGGTATGAGCAGTACTTC,CASSVQAGGYEQYF
TRBV7-9,NA,TRBJ2-5,NA,TGTGCCAGCAGCTTCCGGGACGTCGGCGCGGAGACCCAGTACTTC,CASSFRDVGAETQYF
TRBV5-1,NA,TRBJ1-1,NA,TGCGCCAGCAGATATACAGCGAACACTGAAGCTTTCTTT,CASRYTANTEAFF
TRBV3-1/TRBV3-2,NA,TRBJ1-2,TRBD1,TGTGCCAGCAGCCAAGACCAGGGGTCTGGACAGGGTGGATATGGCTACACCTTC,CASSQDQGSGQGGYGYTF
TRBV18,NA,TRBJ2-7,NA,TGTGCCAGCTCACCCGATATCGGCGAGCAGTACTTC,CASSPDIGEQYF
TRBV18,NA,TRBJ2-7,NA,TGTGCCAGCTCAACGGGCTCGAACTACGAGCAGTACTTC,CASSTGSNYEQYF
TRBV19,NA,TRBJ1-6,NA,TGTGCCAGTAGTTCCCGGACGGTCCAGAATTCACCCCTCCACTTT,CASSSRTVQNSPLHF
TRBV6-5,NA,TRBJ1-4,TRBD1,TGTGCCAGCAGTTCCGGACAGGGGACGGGAAAACTGTTTTTT,CASSSGQGTGKLFF
TRBV5-1,NA,TRBJ1-4,NA,TGCGCCAGCAGCTCCGGAGGACGGATCTCAACTAATGAAAAACTGTTTTTT,CASSSGGRISTNEKLFF
TRBV28,few,TRBJ2-5,TRBD1,TGTGCCAGCAGCGGACCGGGACAGGGGGGAAGTGGGGCCCAGTACTTC,CASSGPGQGGSGAQYF
TRBV30,NA,TRBJ2-3,NA,TGTGCCTGGAGTGTAGGTAGCATCTCATCCGTGGATACGCAGTATTTT,CAWSVGSISSVDTQYF
TRBV28,NA,TRBJ1-6,NA,TGTGCCAGCAATGGGGGGACACCCAATTCACCCCTCCACTTT,CASNGGTPNSPLHF
TRBV12-3/TRBV12-4,NA,TRBJ1-1,NA,TGTGCCAGCAGTACGCCACCAGGGCCAGCTTTCTTT,CASSTPPGPAFF
TRBV6-5,NA,TRBJ1-1,NA,TGTGCCAGCAAAGAAGGGCTGAACACTGAAGCTTTCTTT,CASKEGLNTEAFF
TRBV6-6,NA,TRBJ1-6,TRBD1,TGTGCCAGCGGGACAGGGGGCAGTTCACCCCTCCACTTT,CASGTGGSSPLHF
TRBV9,once,TRBJ2-7,NA,TGTGCCAGCAGCGCCGGTGGGGCGGGGAGCGAGCAGTACTTC,CASSAGGAGSEQYF
TRBV7-3,NA,TRBJ2-2,NA,TGTGCCAGCAGCCCATTCGCCGGTTGGGGGGGCAACACCGGGGAGCTGTTTTTT,CASSPFAGWGGNTGELFF
TRBV19,NA,TRBJ2-1,NA,TGTGCCAGTAGTAACCCGGGACTCTACAATGAGCAGTTCTTC,CASSNPGLYNEQFF
TRBV19,NA,TRBJ1-1,TRBD1,TGTGCCGCTAATCGGGGGGGACAGGGGAACACTGAAGCTTTCTTT,CAANRGGQGNTEAFF
TRBV3-1/TRBV3-2,NA,TRBJ1-2,NA,TGTGCCAGCAGCCAGACAGCTTATGGCTACACCTTC,CASSQTAYGYTF
TRBV7-3,NA,TRBJ1-5,TRBD1,TGTGCCAGCAGCTTGACAGGGAGCAATCAGCCCCAGCATTTT,CASSLTGSNQPQHF
TRBV30,NA,TRBJ1-4,NA,TGTGCCTGGAGCCACCGGGCCTTTGAAAAACTGTTTTTT,CAWSHRAFEKLFF
TRBV21-1,NA,TRBJ1-5,NA,TGTGCCAGCAGCCGAATGGGGGGCCCCGCGGGTCAGCCCCAGCATTTT,CASSRMGGPAGQPQHF
TRBV18,NA,TRBJ2-2,NA,TGTGCCAGCTCAGAGCGCGTGGGGGAGCTGTTTTTT,CASSERVGELFF
TRBV5-6,NA,TRBJ2-2,NA,TGTGCCAGCAGCTTGGTGGGTTCATTCAGCGGGGAGCTGTTTTTT,CASSLVGSFSGELFF
TRBV29-1,NA,TRBJ2-1,NA,TGCAGCGTTCTCACACCGTTCCGAGAGCAGTTCTTC,CSVLTPFREQFF
TRBV2,NA,TRBJ2-7,NA,TGTGCCACCACGGTGTCGGCGGGACGGTCCTACGAGCAGTACTTC,CATTVSAGRSYEQYF
TRBV7-9,NA,TRBJ2-1,NA,TGTGCCAGCAGCTTAACCTCCGGGGCCCTTGAAACCTACAATGAGCAGTTCTTC,CASSLTSGALETYNEQFF
TRBV7-2,NA,TRBJ1-1,NA,TGTGCCAGCAGCTTAGGGTTCAGGCGCACTGAAGCTTTCTTT,CASSLGFRRTEAFF
TRBV10-2,few,TRBJ1-2,TRBD1,TGCGCCAGCAGTGAGTGGTGGGACAGGGGCCTTAAAAACTATGGCTACACCTTC,CASSEWWDRGLKNYGYTF
TRBV7-3,NA,TRBJ2-1,NA,TGTGCCAGCAGCCCGGGACCAGCTTTCAATGAGCAGTTCTTC,CASSPGPAFNEQFF
TRBV6-2/TRBV6-3,NA,TRBJ1-1,NA,TGTGCCAGCAGTTACTCGGTTGCAGGGTGGTATACTGAAGCTTTCTTT,CASSYSVAGWYTEAFF
TRBV3-1/TRBV3-2,NA,TRBJ2-5,NA,TGTGCCAGCAGCCGGGACCTGACGAGACAAGAGACCCAGTACTTC,CASSRDLTRQETQYF